This section outlines one TCR beta chain sequence together with its context. Its antigen is not known. Trimming removed 5 bases from V and 2 bases from J; junction bases left unmatched: 10. The germline V gene has CDR1 DFQATT and CDR2 SNEGSKA (reference sequence). The CDR3 loop spans 15 amino acids. Researchers built TCR beta libraries using quantitative 5'-RACE with molecular barcodes. TCRdb reprocessed the 5' RACE reads via MiXCR and lists one record per CDR3 protein. Among fewer than 750,000 distinct CDR3 sequences listed, about 20% were seen once. The data are from a study of CD8 T cells in ankylosing spondylitis. Findings of the study overall: Significant enrichment of disease-linked clones was reportedly seen in matched ankylosing spondylitis synovial fluid. Within ankylosing spondylitis blood, a TCR beta motif made up of seven to nine highly homologous variants appeared to be characteristic. CD8+ cells made up the disease-linked clones, which were relatively rare in peripheral blood.

Sequenced: blood, either unsorted or a sorted T cell fraction (not recorded which). The gene calls are TRBV20-1 and TRBJ2-5; 8 bases are shared with TRBD1. The TCR comes from a male donor with ankylosing spondylitis. The DNA for the CDR3 is TGCAGTGCTGGACTACAGGGGGTAGGGCAAGAGACCCAGTACTTC. It yields the protein CSAGLQGVGQETQYF.